This T cell receptor beta chain derives from a study of cytomegalovirus exposure and HLA in healthy donors. Whole-study results and caveats: Indistinguishability led to the exclusion of some V segments, TRBV6-2 and TRBV6-3 included.

V shed 4 bases and J shed 5 bases, with 15 bases lying between them. The germline gives CDR1 SGHRS, CDR2 YFSETQ. The CDR3 sequence is 14 residues long. The PCR made use of 60 Vbeta and 13 Jbeta primers. Assay used: immunoSEQ multiplex PCR; TCRdb lists only in-frame clones, some missing. Of about 130,000 clones in the sample, approximately 80% were seen once. On this clone: Its antigen is as yet unknown.

The clonotype was recovered from a woman aged 40-49 years in good health and CMV-seronegative. The rearrangement uses TRBV5-1 and TRBJ2-5; D may be TRBD2 (6 bases). The sample consisted of PBMCs. CDR3 sequence: CASSPEEGWETQYF. The CDR3, as DNA: TGCGCCAGCAGCCCCGAGGAGGGATGGGAGACCCAGTACTTC.